This is a list of T cell receptor beta chains from one sample in a study of shared clonotypes between healthy human individuals. The repertoire was sequenced with immunoSEQ multiplex PCR; TCRdb's copy has only in-frame clones and lacks some. Of 740,000 or so clones in the sample, 60% to 75% were seen once. Sequencing input: memory CD4+ T cells sorted from blood. The receptors derive from a woman younger than 45 in good health. Both conserved end residues are trimmed from each CDR3.

cdr3_aa: ASSVASRVSGNTIY
v_call: TRBV9
j_call: TRBJ1-3

cdr3_aa: ASSTGIGETQY
v_call: TRBV18
j_call: TRBJ2-5

cdr3_aa: ASSIGTGSTDTQY
v_call: TRBV19
j_call: TRBJ2-3

cdr3_aa: ASSESRKGWYEQY
v_call: TRBV25-1
j_call: TRBJ2-7

cdr3_aa: SAREGIGT
v_call: TRBV20-1
j_call: TRBJ1-2

cdr3_aa: ASSQGNTEAF
v_call: TRBV7-6
j_call: TRBJ1-1

cdr3_aa: SVATSGTNYNEQF
v_call: TRBV29-1
j_call: TRBJ2-1

cdr3_aa: ATRFENTQY
v_call: TRBV19
j_call: TRBJ2-3

cdr3_aa: ASSLTGGNQPQH
v_call: TRBV6-6
j_call: TRBJ1-5

cdr3_aa: ASSRGTSGKLDTQY
v_call: TRBV7-9
j_call: TRBJ2-3

cdr3_aa: ASSLSPNWGTSGNTIY
v_call: TRBV27
j_call: TRBJ1-3

cdr3_aa: ASSRGSNYEQY
v_call: TRBV11-2
j_call: TRBJ2-7

cdr3_aa: ASSFLWGSSGNTIY
v_call: TRBV28
j_call: TRBJ1-3

cdr3_aa: ASTMGGAGPQH
v_call: TRBV19
j_call: TRBJ1-5

cdr3_aa: ASSSGGSYEQY
v_call: TRBV5-5
j_call: TRBJ2-7

cdr3_aa: ASSQDHSTRRWGTGELF
v_call: TRBV4-2
j_call: TRBJ2-2

cdr3_aa: ASSPPPGTGANVLT
v_call: TRBV28
j_call: TRBJ2-6

cdr3_aa: ASSLALRTSDEQY
v_call: TRBV5-1
j_call: TRBJ2-7

cdr3_aa: ASSERIRDRVIETQY
v_call: TRBV25-1
j_call: TRBJ2-5

cdr3_aa: ASSLEAGRTGELF
v_call: TRBV7-9
j_call: TRBJ2-2

cdr3_aa: ASSARDIRDEQF
v_call: TRBV12-1
j_call: TRBJ2-1

cdr3_aa: ASSFARLPQF
v_call: TRBV7-2
j_call: TRBJ2-1

cdr3_aa: ASSLRTDSEQY
v_call: TRBV14
j_call: TRBJ2-7

cdr3_aa: ASRQATSNTGELF
v_call: TRBV28
j_call: TRBJ2-2

cdr3_aa: ASSPLAVANTGELF
v_call: TRBV7-3
j_call: TRBJ2-2

cdr3_aa: ASGAQGRQETQY
v_call: TRBV19
j_call: TRBJ2-5

cdr3_aa: ASSPLSFGQGNYNEQF
v_call: TRBV6-4
j_call: TRBJ2-1

cdr3_aa: ASSSGQGTYNQPQH
v_call: TRBV19
j_call: TRBJ1-5

cdr3_aa: SVVLSGRGDTQY
v_call: TRBV29-1
j_call: TRBJ2-3

cdr3_aa: ASSSRTVFTGELF
v_call: TRBV18
j_call: TRBJ2-2

cdr3_aa: ASSQERTSGSPDTQY
v_call: TRBV4-2
j_call: TRBJ2-3

cdr3_aa: ASSQGISPLH
v_call: TRBV14
j_call: TRBJ1-6

cdr3_aa: ASTLGRGQPQH
v_call: TRBV6-5
j_call: TRBJ1-5

cdr3_aa: ASSRSRTGYQETQY
v_call: TRBV7-8
j_call: TRBJ2-5

cdr3_aa: ASSLPQVAQPQH
v_call: TRBV28
j_call: TRBJ1-5

cdr3_aa: ASSSTTVKVDEQY
v_call: TRBV7-9
j_call: TRBJ2-7

cdr3_aa: ASGTSGNNEQF
v_call: TRBV2
j_call: TRBJ2-1

cdr3_aa: ASSMTTDTQY
v_call: TRBV19
j_call: TRBJ2-3

cdr3_aa: ASSLRIWGSTEAF
v_call: TRBV11-3
j_call: TRBJ1-1

cdr3_aa: ASSPGLEQHEQY
v_call: TRBV5-1
j_call: TRBJ2-7

cdr3_aa: ASSLWPGESYEQY
v_call: TRBV5-6
j_call: TRBJ2-7

cdr3_aa: ASSSAMLTDTQY
v_call: TRBV2
j_call: TRBJ2-3

cdr3_aa: ASNQRRDLAGGNEQF
v_call: TRBV27
j_call: TRBJ2-1

cdr3_aa: ASSGQWGEKLF
v_call: TRBV18
j_call: TRBJ1-4

cdr3_aa: ASRRTAGEQV
v_call: TRBV7-6
j_call: TRBJ2-7

cdr3_aa: ASSYSLQMNTEAF
v_call: TRBV6-5
j_call: TRBJ1-1

cdr3_aa: ASELPNEQF
v_call: TRBV28
j_call: TRBJ2-1

cdr3_aa: SVESREKLF
v_call: TRBV29-1
j_call: TRBJ1-4

cdr3_aa: ASSQAGVVTNEKLF
v_call: TRBV4-1
j_call: TRBJ1-4

cdr3_aa: ASSSTSGSYEQY
v_call: TRBV7-9
j_call: TRBJ2-7

cdr3_aa: ASSYEEPPNEKLF
v_call: TRBV6-5
j_call: TRBJ1-4

cdr3_aa: ASSVGTASGSNQPQH
v_call: TRBV4-1
j_call: TRBJ1-5

cdr3_aa: ASSAWTGINQPQH
v_call: TRBV6-1
j_call: TRBJ1-5